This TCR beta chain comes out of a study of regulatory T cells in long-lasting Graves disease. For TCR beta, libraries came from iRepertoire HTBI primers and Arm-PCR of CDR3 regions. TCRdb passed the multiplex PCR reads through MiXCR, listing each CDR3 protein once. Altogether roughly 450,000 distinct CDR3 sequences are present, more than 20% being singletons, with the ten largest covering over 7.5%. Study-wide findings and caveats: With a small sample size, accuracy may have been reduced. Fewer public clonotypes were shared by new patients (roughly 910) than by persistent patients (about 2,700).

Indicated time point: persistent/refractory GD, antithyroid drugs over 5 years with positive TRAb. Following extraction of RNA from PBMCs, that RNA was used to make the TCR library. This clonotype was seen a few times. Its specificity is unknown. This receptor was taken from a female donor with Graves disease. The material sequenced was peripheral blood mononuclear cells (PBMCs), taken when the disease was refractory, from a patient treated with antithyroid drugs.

The CDR3: CASKVPDRPHEKLFF. The CDR3 DNA reads as TGTGCCAGCAAGGTACCAGACAGGCCACATGAAAAACTGTTTTTT. This chain connects TRBV6-1 to TRBJ1-4; D possibly corresponds to TRBD1 (6 bases). The CDR3 runs to 15 residues. With 7 bases removed from V and 6 bases from J, the gap between germline ends came to 18 bases. CDR1 and CDR2 from the germline V gene are MNHNS and SASEGT.